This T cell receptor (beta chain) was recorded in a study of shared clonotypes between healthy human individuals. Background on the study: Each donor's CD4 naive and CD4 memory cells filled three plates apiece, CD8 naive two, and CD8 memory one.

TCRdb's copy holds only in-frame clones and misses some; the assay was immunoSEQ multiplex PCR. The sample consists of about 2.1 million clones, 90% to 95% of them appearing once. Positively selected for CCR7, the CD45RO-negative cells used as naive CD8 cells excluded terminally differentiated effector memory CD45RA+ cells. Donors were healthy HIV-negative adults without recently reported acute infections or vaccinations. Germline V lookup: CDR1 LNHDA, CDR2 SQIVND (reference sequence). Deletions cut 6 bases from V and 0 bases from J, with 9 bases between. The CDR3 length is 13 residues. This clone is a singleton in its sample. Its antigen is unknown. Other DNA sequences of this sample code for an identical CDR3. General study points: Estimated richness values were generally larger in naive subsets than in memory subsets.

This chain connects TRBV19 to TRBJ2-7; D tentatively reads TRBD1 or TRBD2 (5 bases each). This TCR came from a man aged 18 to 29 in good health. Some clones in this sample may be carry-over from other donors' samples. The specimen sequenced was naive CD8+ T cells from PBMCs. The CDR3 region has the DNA TGTGCCAGTAGCTCCGGGGCCTCCTACGAGCAGTACTTC. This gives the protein CASSSGASYEQYF.